This T cell receptor (beta chain) originates from a study of shared T cell receptors in the human thymus. Measured with immunoSEQ multiplex PCR; TCRdb has only the in-frame clones, and not every one. The table lists roughly 500,000 clones, around 82% of them singletons. A few counts support this clone. Between the trimmed V and J ends, which lost 2 bases and 1 base, there was a span of 12 bases. Germline CDR1 and CDR2: SQVTM and ANQGSEA. This CDR3 spans 14 amino acids. This sample was shared with a second study, whose subject was human thymus T cells.

The chain recombines TRBV29-1 with TRBJ2-7; D is possibly TRBD1 (6 bases). Sequenced: thymocytes. This TCR was recovered from a boy in the first two years of life with a congenital heart defect. As DNA, the CDR3 is TGCAGCGTTGAACGGGACAATAAGTCCTACGAGCAGTACTTC. Protein: CSVERDNKSYEQYF.